Listed below are T cell receptor beta chains from one sample, sequenced in a study of cytomegalovirus exposure and HLA in healthy donors. Some clones are missing from TCRdb's copy, which holds only in-frame ones; the method was immunoSEQ multiplex PCR. The sample has 200,000 or so clones; around four fifths are singletons. Specimen: PBMCs. These receptors were collected from a man younger than 30 in good health and CMV-seropositive. The CDR3 runs from the conserved cysteine through the conserved F or W. A D gene is named only where the DNA matches it firmly. Clone sizes are given selectively: once, few, many, or a class where the clone is expanded.

DNA	CDR3	V	J	D	size
TGTGCCAGTACCTCGGGAGGCCGGGCCTACGAGCAGTACTTC	CASTSGGRAYEQYF	TRBV19	TRBJ2-7	TRBD2	-
TGTGCCAGCAGTGACTATACGAACACCGGGGAGCTGTTTTTT	CASSDYTNTGELFF	TRBV7-2	TRBJ2-2	-	once
TGTGCCAGCAGTCTAAACAGGGCGGTCTCCGAGCAGTACTTC	CASSLNRAVSEQYF	TRBV28	TRBJ2-7	-	-
TGTGCCAGCACCCGGACTATGTACTACGAGCAGTACTTC	CASTRTMYYEQYF	TRBV6-1	TRBJ2-7	-	-
TGTGCCACCTCGACGGGTCACGGGCGGGGCCGGGGGGATACGCAGTATTTT	CATSTGHGRGRGDTQYF	TRBV15	TRBJ2-3	-	-
TGTGCCAGCAGCCCACAGGCCCCCCGCCAAGAGACCCAGTACTTC	CASSPQAPRQETQYF	TRBV5-4	TRBJ2-5	-	-
TGTGCCAGCACCCGGGTGGGCGGGAGATACGAGCAGTACTTC	CASTRVGGRYEQYF	TRBV27	TRBJ2-7	TRBD2	-
TGCAGCGTTGCCCGACAGAAAGCCTACGAGCAGTACTTC	CSVARQKAYEQYF	TRBV29-1	TRBJ2-7	-	-
TGTGCCAGCAGCTTGTTGGACAGGGGTGGCGAGCAGTACTTC	CASSLLDRGGEQYF	TRBV5-5	TRBJ2-7	TRBD1	-
TGTGCCAGCAGCAGGCAGGGAAACTATGGCTACACCTTC	CASSRQGNYGYTF	TRBV5-4	TRBJ1-2	-	-
TGTGCCAGCAGCCGTGGGGTGGGAGGGGACAGGGTATCCAATGAGCAGTTCTTC	CASSRGVGGDRVSNEQFF	TRBV7-3	TRBJ2-1	TRBD1	-
TGCAGCGTCAACAGGGGTTCCAACGAGCAGTACTTC	CSVNRGSNEQYF	TRBV29-1	TRBJ2-7	TRBD1	-
TGTGCCAGCAGCGTAGCTGCGGCAGGGGGGCCTCAAGAGACCCAGTACTTC	CASSVAAAGGPQETQYF	TRBV9	TRBJ2-5	-	-
TGTGCCAGCAGCTTACCGCAGGGTGGGAATGAAAAACTGTTTTTT	CASSLPQGGNEKLFF	TRBV7-2	TRBJ1-4	-	once
TGTGCCAGCAGCCAAGAGGTGACAGGTCGGTCCACCGGGGAGCTGTTTTTT	CASSQEVTGRSTGELFF	TRBV4-2	TRBJ2-2	-	-
TGCGCCAGCAGCTTGGAGGGGAATGAGCAGTTCTTC	CASSLEGNEQFF	TRBV5-1	TRBJ2-1	-	few
TGTGCCAGCAGTCCCGGGACAGCGAACACCGGGGAGCTGTTTTTT	CASSPGTANTGELFF	TRBV27	TRBJ2-2	TRBD1	-
TGTGCCAGCAGAGGGGTCGATGAGCAGTTCTTC	CASRGVDEQFF	TRBV7-2	TRBJ2-1	-	-
TGTGCCATCAGTGGTGCCGGGGCCGGGGAGCTGTTTTTT	CAISGAGAGELFF	TRBV10-3	TRBJ2-2	-	-
TGCAGCGGCGGACAGGGGGCAGGCAATGAGCAGTTCTTC	CSGGQGAGNEQFF	TRBV29-1	TRBJ2-1	TRBD1	-
TGTGCCAGCAGCTTGACTAGCGGGACGATCACAGATACGCAGTATTTT	CASSLTSGTITDTQYF	TRBV7-3	TRBJ2-3	TRBD2	-
TGTGCCAGCAGCTTGGGCCAGAGAGACACAGATACGCAGTATTTT	CASSLGQRDTDTQYF	TRBV7-2	TRBJ2-3	-	-
TGCAGCGTTGAAGCAAAAGACAGGCTGGACGAGCAGTACTTC	CSVEAKDRLDEQYF	TRBV29-1	TRBJ2-7	-	-
TGTGCCAGCAGCCTCGGCAGCGGGAGGGAAACCGGGGAGCTGTTTTTT	CASSLGSGRETGELFF	TRBV7-7	TRBJ2-2	TRBD2	-
TGCGCCAGCAGCTTGAGTCCAGGGGGTCAGTACGAGCAGTACTTC	CASSLSPGGQYEQYF	TRBV5-1	TRBJ2-7	TRBD1	-
TGTGCCAGCAGCGTTACAGGGGCAAGCTCCTACAATGAGCAGTTCTTC	CASSVTGASSYNEQFF	TRBV9	TRBJ2-1	TRBD1	-
TGTGCCAGCAGTCCCGCGGTGACCCTTAACTATGGCTACACCTTC	CASSPAVTLNYGYTF	TRBV28	TRBJ1-2	-	-